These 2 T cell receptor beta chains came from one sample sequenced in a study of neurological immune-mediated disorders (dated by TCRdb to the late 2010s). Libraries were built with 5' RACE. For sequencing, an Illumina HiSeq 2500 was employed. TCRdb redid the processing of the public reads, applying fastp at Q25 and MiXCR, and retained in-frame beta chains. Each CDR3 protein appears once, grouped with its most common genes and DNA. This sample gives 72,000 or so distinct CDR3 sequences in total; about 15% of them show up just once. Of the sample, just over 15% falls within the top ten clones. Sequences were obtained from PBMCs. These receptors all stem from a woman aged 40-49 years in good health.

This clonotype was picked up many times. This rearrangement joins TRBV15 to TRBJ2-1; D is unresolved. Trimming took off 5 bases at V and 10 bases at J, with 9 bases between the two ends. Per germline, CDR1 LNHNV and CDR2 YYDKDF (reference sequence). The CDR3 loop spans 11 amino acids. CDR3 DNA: TGTGCCACCAGCCTCTTTGCCGAGCAGTTCTTC. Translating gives CATSLFAEQFF.

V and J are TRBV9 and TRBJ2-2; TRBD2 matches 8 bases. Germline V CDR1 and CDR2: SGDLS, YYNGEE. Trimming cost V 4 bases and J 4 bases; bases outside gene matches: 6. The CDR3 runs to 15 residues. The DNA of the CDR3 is TGTGCCAGCAGCATTCGCGGGGGGAGCACCGGGGAGCTGTTTTTT. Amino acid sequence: CASSIRGGSTGELFF.